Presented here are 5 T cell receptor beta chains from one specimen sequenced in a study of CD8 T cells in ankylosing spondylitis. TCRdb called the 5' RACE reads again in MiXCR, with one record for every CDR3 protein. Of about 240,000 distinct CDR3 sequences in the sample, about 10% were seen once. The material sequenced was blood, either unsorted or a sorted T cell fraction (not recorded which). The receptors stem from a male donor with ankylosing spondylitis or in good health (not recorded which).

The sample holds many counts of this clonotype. The CDR3 loop reads CASSFGTGGREQYF. Written as DNA, the CDR3 is TGTGCCAGCAGCTTCGGGACAGGGGGCCGCGAGCAGTACTTC. The chain couples TRBV3-1 to TRBJ2-7, with 12 bases that match TRBD1. Germline V gene sequence: CDR1 LGHDT, CDR2 YNNKEL (reference sequence). V trimming: 5 bases; J trimming: 6 bases; junction bases outside the gene matches: 5. CDR3 length equals 14 residues.

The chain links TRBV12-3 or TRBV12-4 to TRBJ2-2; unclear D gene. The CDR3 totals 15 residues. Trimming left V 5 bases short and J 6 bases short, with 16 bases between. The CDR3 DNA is TGTGCCAGCAGTCCACAAGGACCCCTGTCCGGGGAGCTGTTTTTT. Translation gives CASSPQGPLSGELFF.

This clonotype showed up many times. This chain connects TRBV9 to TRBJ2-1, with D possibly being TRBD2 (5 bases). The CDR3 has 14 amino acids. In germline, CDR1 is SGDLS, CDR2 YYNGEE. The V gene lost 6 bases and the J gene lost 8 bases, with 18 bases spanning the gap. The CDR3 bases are TGTGCCAGCAACCTGGATCACGCCGGGGATGAGCAGTTCTTC. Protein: CASNLDHAGDEQFF.

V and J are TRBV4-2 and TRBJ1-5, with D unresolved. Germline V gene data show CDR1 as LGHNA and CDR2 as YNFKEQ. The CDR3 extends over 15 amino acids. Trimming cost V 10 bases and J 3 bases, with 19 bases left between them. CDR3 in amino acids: CAMGPGVWDNQPQHF. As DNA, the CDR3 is TGTGCCATGGGCCCCGGGGTCTGGGACAATCAGCCCCAGCATTTT.

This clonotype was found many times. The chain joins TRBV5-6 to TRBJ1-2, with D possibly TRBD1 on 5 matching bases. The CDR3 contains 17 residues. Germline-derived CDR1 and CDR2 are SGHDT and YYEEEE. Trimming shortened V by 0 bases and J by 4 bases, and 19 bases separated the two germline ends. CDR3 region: CASSLVFREVSLYGYTF. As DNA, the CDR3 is TGTGCCAGCAGCTTGGTTTTCAGGGAAGTGTCTCTCTATGGCTACACCTTC. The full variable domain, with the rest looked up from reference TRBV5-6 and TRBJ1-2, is DAGVTQSPTHLIKTRGQQVTLRCSPKSGHDTVSWYQQALGQGPQFIFQYYEEEERQRGNFPDRFSGHQFPNYSSELNVNALLLGDSALYLCASSLVFREVSLYGYTFGSGTRLTVV.